This T cell receptor (beta chain) stems from a study of shared clonotypes between healthy human individuals. Assay: immunoSEQ multiplex PCR; the TCRdb copy retains only in-frame clones and omits some. The table includes approximately 720,000 clones, approximately 90% detected once. Only CD45RO-negative cells positively selected for CCR7 counted as naive CD8 cells, so terminally differentiated effector memory CD45RA+ cells were excluded. Germline lookup yields CDR1 SQVTM and CDR2 ANQGSEA. J lost 3 bases, V lost 4 bases, and 9 bases had no gene match. The CDR3 covers 14 residues. The source is a man aged 25-45 years in good health. This chain connects TRBV29-1 to TRBJ2-7; 7 bases fit TRBD1. Sequenced material: naive CD8+ T cells sorted from blood. CDR3: CSVVGGQRDYEQYF. The CDR3 DNA is TGCAGCGTTGTAGGGGGACAGAGGGACTACGAGCAGTACTTC.